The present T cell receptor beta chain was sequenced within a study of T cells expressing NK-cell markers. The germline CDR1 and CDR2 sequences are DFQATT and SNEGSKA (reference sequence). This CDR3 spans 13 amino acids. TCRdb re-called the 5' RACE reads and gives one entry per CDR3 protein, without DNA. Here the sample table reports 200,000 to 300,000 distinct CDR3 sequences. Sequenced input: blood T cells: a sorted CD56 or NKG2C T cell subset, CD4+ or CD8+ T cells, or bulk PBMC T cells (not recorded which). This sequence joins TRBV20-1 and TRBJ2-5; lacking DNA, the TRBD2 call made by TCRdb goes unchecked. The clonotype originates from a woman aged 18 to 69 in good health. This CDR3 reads CSAREIAEETQYF.